The clone carrying this T cell receptor (beta chain) is labeled as medium-sized. Antigen unknown. This sample was taken from a study of early T cells in non-severe SARS-CoV-2 infection. In the study overall: Sequencing was performed on bulk RNA from unsorted whole blood, leaving chains unpaired. General study findings and limits: In VDJdb matching, anti-spike CD8 responses were favored while private and CD4 specificities went missing.

Per germline, CDR1 SGHTA and CDR2 FQGNSA. The CDR3 is 13 residues long. V was cut by 8 bases and J by 6 bases, with 11 bases left in between. Each single cDNA molecule received a unique molecular identifier. MiXCR, run by TCRdb on the 5' RACE reads, gives a single entry per CDR3 protein. This sample has 20,000 to 25,000 distinct CDR3 sequences, with approximately 4.3% found just once. Sequencing used whole blood. The chain joins TRBV7-2 to TRBJ1-6; no firm D call. This TCR came from an adult who was a healthcare worker with PCR-confirmed SARS-CoV-2 infection or an uninfected control (not recorded which). DNA of the CDR3: TGTGCCAGCCAACCGGAGCTTAATTCACCCCTCCACTTT. This codes for CASQPELNSPLHF.